This T cell receptor (beta chain) was observed in a study of blood T cell repertoires in COVID-19. The method was immunoSEQ multiplex PCR; TCRdb's version includes in-frame clones alone and lacks a portion of them. The sample has 150,000 to 200,000 clones, roughly 86% seen once. The CDR3 is made up of 12 amino acids. The trim removed 3 bases at V and 4 bases at J, leaving 0 bases unmatched. The germline V gene has CDR1 SQVTM and CDR2 ANQGSEA. The rearrangement uses TRBV29-1 and TRBJ2-7; 10 bases fit TRBD1. Sequenced sample: peripheral blood. The TCR was taken from a man in his 70s with acute or convalescent COVID-19. The CDR3 DNA is TGCAGCGTTGAGGGACAGGGGTACGAGCAGTACTTC. This sequence encodes CSVEGQGYEQYF.